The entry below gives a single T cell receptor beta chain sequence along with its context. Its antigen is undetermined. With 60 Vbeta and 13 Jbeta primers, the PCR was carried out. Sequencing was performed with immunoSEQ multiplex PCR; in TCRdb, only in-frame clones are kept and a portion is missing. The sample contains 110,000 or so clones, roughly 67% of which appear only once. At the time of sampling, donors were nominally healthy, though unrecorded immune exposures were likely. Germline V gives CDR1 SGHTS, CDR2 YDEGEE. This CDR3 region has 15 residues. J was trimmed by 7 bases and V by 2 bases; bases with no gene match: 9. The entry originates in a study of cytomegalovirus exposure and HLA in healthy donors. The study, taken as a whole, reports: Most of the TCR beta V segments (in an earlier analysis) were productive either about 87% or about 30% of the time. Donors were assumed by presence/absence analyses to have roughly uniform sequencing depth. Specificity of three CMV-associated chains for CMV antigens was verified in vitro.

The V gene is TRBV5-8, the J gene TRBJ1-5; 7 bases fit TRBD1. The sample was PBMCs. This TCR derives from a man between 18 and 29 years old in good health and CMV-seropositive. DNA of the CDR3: TGTGCCAGCAGCTTACAGGGGTTTCAAGGGCAGCCCCAGCATTTT. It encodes CASSLQGFQGQPQHF. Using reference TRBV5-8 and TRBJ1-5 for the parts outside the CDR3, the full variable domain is EAGVTQSPTHLIKTRGQQATLRCSPISGHTSVYWYQQALGLGLQFLLWYDEGEERNRGNFPPRFSGRQFPNYSSELNVNALELEDSALYLCASSLQGFQGQPQHFGDGTRLSIL.